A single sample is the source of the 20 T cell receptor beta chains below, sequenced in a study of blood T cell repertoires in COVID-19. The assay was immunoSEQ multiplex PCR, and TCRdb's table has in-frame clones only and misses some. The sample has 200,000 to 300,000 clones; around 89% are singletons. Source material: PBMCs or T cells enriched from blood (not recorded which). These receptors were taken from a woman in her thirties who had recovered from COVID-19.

The CDR3: CASSPPQNYYGYTF. CDR3 sequence (DNA): TGTGCCAGCAGTCCCCCCCAGAATTACTATGGCTACACCTTC. This chain uses TRBV28 with TRBJ1-2; D remains unclear. Germline lookup yields CDR1 MDHEN and CDR2 SYDVKM. V lost 5 bases, J lost 3 bases, and 13 bases lay in between. The CDR3 is 14 amino acids.

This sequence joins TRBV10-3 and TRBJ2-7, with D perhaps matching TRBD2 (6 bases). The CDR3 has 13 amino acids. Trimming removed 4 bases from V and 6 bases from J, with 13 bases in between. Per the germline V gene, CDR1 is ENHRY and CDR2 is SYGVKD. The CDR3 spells CAISGMDGGEQYF. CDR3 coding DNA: TGTGCCATCAGTGGGATGGACGGGGGCGAGCAGTACTTC.

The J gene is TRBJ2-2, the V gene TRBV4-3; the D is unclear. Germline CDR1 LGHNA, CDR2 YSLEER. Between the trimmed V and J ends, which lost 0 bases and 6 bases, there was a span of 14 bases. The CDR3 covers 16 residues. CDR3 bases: TGCGCCAGCAGCCAAGATCGCAACAGTCACCCCGGGGAGCTGTTTTTT. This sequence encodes CASSQDRNSHPGELFF.

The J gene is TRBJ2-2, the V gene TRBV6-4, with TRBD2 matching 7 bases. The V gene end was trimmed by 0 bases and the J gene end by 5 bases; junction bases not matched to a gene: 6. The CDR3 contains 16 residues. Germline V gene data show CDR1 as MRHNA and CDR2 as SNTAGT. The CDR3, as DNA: TGTGCCAGCAGTGACTCGAGGGAGCGGGGAACCGGGGAGCTGTTTTTT. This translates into CASSDSRERGTGELFF.

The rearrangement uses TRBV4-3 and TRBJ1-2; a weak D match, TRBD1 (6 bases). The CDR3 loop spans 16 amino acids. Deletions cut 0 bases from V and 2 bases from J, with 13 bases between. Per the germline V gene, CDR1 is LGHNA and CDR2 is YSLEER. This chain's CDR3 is CASSQEVGGANYGYTF. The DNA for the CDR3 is TGCGCCAGCAGCCAAGAGGTAGGGGGGGCGAACTATGGCTACACCTTC.

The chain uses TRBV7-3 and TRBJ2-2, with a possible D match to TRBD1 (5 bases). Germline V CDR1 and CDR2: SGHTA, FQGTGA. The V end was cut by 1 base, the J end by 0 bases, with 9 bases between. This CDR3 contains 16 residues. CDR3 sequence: CASSLNGRANTGELFF. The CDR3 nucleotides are TGTGCCAGCAGCTTAAATGGCAGGGCGAACACCGGGGAGCTGTTTTTT.

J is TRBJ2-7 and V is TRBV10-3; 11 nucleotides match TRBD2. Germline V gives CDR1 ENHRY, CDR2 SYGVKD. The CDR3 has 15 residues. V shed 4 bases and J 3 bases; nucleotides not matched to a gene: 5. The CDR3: CAISGLAGGYYEQYF. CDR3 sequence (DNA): TGTGCCATCAGTGGATTAGCGGGAGGGTACTACGAGCAGTACTTC.

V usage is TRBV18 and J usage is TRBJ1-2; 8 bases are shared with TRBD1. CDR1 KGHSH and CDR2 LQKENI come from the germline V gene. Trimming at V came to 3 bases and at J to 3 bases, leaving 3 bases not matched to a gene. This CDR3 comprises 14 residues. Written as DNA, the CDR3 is TGTGCCAGCTCACCCCAACAGGGGGACTATGGCTACACCTTC. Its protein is CASSPQQGDYGYTF.

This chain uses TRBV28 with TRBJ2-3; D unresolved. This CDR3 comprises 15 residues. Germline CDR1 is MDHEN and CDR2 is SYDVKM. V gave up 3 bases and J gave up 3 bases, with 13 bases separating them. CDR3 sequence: CASSLNSLTTDTQYF. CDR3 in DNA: TGTGCCAGCAGTTTGAACAGTTTAACGACAGATACGCAGTATTTT.

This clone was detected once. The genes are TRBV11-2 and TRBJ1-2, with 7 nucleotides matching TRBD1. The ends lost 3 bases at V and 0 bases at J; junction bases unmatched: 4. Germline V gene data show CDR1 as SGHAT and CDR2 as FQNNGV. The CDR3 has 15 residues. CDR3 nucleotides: TGTGCCAGCAGCTTGACAGGGACAGCTAACTATGGCTACACCTTC. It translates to CASSLTGTANYGYTF.

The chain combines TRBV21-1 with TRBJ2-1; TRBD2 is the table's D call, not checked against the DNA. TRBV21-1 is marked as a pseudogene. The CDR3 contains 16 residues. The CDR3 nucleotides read TGTGCCAGCAGCGTACTCCCACTAGCGGGTGGCAATGAGCAGTTCTTC. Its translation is CASSVLPLAGGNEQFF.

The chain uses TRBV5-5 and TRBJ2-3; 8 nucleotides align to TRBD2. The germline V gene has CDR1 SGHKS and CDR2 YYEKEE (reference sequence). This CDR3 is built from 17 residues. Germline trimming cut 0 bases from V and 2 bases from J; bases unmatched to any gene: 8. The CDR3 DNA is TGTGCCAGCAGCTTGGCGGGAGGGCTCCCACACACAGATACGCAGTATTTT. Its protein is CASSLAGGLPHTDTQYF.

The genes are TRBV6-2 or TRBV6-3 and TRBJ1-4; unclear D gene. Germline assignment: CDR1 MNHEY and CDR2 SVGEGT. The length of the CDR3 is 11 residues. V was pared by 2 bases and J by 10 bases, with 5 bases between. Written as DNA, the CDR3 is TGTGCCAGCAGTTACGGCCTAAAACTGTTTTTT. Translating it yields CASSYGLKLFF.

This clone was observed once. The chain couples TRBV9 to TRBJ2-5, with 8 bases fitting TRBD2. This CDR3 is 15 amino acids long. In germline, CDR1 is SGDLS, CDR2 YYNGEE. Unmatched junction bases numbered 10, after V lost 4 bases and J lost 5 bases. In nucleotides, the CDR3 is TGTGCCAGCAGCTTCCAGCCGGGGGGGATGGAGACCCAGTACTTC. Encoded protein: CASSFQPGGMETQYF.

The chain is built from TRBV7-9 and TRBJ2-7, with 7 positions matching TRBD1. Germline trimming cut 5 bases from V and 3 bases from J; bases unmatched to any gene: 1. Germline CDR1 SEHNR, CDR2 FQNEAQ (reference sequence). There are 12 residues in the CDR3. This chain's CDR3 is CASSRTGYEQYF. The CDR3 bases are TGTGCCAGCAGCCGGACAGGCTACGAGCAGTACTTC.

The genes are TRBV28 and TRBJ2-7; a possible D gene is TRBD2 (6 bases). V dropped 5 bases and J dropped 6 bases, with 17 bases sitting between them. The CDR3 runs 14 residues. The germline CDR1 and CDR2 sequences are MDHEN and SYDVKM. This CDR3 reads CASSQTPTGGEQYF. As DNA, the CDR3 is TGTGCCAGCAGTCAAACACCCACCGGGGGCGAGCAGTACTTC. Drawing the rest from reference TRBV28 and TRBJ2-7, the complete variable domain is DVKVTQSSRYLVKRTGEKVFLECVQDMDHENMFWYRQDPGLGLRLIYFSYDVKMKEKGDIPEGYSVSREKKERFSLILESASTNQTSMYLCASSQTPTGGEQYFGPGTRLTVT.

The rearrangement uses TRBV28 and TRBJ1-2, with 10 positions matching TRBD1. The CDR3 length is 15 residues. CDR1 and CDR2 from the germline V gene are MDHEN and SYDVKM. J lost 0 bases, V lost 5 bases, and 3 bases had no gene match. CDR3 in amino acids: CASSQDRGPNYGYTF. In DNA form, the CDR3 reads TGTGCCAGCAGTCAAGACAGGGGGCCTAACTATGGCTACACCTTC.

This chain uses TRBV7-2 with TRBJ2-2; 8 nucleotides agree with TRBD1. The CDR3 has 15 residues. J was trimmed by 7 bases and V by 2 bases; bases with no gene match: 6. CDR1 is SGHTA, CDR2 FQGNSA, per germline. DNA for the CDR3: TGTGCCAGCAGCTTAAGAGGACAGGGATTCGGGGAGCTGTTTTTT. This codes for CASSLRGQGFGELFF.

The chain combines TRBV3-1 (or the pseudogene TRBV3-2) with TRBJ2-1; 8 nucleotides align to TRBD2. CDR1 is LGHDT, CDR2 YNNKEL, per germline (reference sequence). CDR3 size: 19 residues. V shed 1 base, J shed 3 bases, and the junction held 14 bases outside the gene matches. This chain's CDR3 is CASSQAASGTRVNYNEQFF. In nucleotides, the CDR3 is TGTGCCAGCAGCCAAGCAGCTTCGGGGACTAGGGTGAACTACAATGAGCAGTTCTTC.

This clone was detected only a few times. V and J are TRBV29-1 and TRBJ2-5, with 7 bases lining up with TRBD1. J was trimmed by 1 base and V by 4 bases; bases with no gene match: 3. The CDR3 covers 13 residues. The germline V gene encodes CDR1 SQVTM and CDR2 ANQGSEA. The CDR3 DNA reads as TGCAGCGTTGCTGACAGGGTCCAAGAGACCCAGTACTTC. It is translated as CSVADRVQETQYF. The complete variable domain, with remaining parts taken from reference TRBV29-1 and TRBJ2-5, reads SAVISQKPSRDICQRGTSLTIQCQVDSQVTMMFWYRQQPGQSLTLIATANQGSEATYESGFVIDKFPISRPNLTFSTLTVSNMSPEDSSIYLCSVADRVQETQYFGPGTRLLVL.